Listed here are 28 T cell receptor beta chains from one sample, sequenced in a study of T cell responses to AZD1222 COVID-19 vaccine. The protocol was immunoSEQ multiplex PCR, while the TCRdb copy is restricted to in-frame clones and leaves out a portion. The sample holds over 150,000 clones, approximately 95% seen once. The sample here was peripheral blood, taken 28 days after the second AZD1222 dose. These receptors all come from an adult who received the AZD1222 COVID-19 vaccine.

This clone is a singleton in its sample. This sequence joins TRBV9 and TRBJ1-1; tentatively, D is TRBD1 (6 bases). Looked up from germline, CDR1 is SGDLS and CDR2 is YYNGEE. The germline V and J ends were trimmed by 6 bases and 1 base, with 10 bases remaining between them. The CDR3 runs to 13 residues. The CDR3 reads CASTRGSNTEAFF. In nucleotides, the CDR3 is TGTGCCAGCACGAGGGGGTCGAACACTGAAGCTTTCTTT. The variable domain in full, completed from reference TRBV9 and TRBJ1-1, reads DSGVTQTPKHLITATGQRVTLRCSPRSGDLSVYWYQQSLDQGLQFLIQYYNGEERAKGNILERFSAQQFPDLHSELNLSSLELGDSALYFCASTRGSNTEAFFGQGTRLTVV.

This clone was seen only a few times. V and J are TRBV6-6 and TRBJ1-5; no definite D call. The V end lost 2 bases, the J end lost 3 bases, and 11 bases lay between the germline ends. Germline V CDR1 and CDR2: MNHNY, SVGAGI (reference sequence). The CDR3 length is 15 residues. CDR3 sequence reads: CASSYEGRFNQPQHF. CDR3 bases: TGTGCCAGCAGTTACGAGGGCCGTTTCAATCAGCCCCAGCATTTT.

The chain couples TRBV7-9 to TRBJ2-3; maybe TRBD2 (6 bases). CDR1 is SEHNR and CDR2 is FQNEAQ in the germline V gene (reference sequence). V was pared by 4 bases and J by 6 bases, with 8 bases between. This CDR3 has 12 amino acids. CDR3 sequence: CASSWGEDTQYF. The CDR3 coding sequence is TGTGCCAGCAGCTGGGGGGAGGATACGCAGTATTTT.

This chain uses TRBV28 with TRBJ2-7, with 8 bases fitting TRBD1. The CDR3 totals 11 residues. The V gene's germline CDR1 is MDHEN and CDR2 SYDVKM. V was clipped by 11 bases and J by 5 bases; unmatched bases: 5. The CDR3 DNA follows: TGTGCCGGGATGACAGGGGACGAGCAGTACTTC. Translated: CAGMTGDEQYF.

The V gene is TRBV28, the J gene TRBJ1-1; D uncertain. The CDR3 covers 13 residues. Germline assignment: CDR1 MDHEN and CDR2 SYDVKM. Between the trimmed V and J ends, which lost 3 bases and 0 bases, there was a span of 5 bases. This CDR3 is CASSFSLNTEAFF. CDR3 DNA sequence: TGTGCCAGCAGTTTCTCCCTGAACACTGAAGCTTTCTTT.

The chain is built from TRBV2 and TRBJ1-5, with a tentative D call TRBD1 (6 bases). The CDR3 covers 17 residues. Between the trimmed V and J ends, which lost 6 bases and 0 bases, there was a span of 18 bases. CDR1 SNHLY and CDR2 FYNNEI come from the germline V gene. The CDR3: CASSGRPGGYSNQPQHF. CDR3 coding DNA: TGTGCCAGCAGCGGACGCCCTGGGGGCTATAGCAATCAGCCCCAGCATTTT.

This rearrangement joins TRBV27 to TRBJ1-1; no definite D call. The V and J ends lost 3 bases and 6 bases respectively, with 5 bases between them. The CDR3 loop spans 11 amino acids. The germline gives CDR1 MNHEY, CDR2 SMNVEV (reference sequence). CDR3 amino acids: CASSFGAEAFF. The CDR3 DNA reads as TGTGCCAGCAGTTTCGGGGCTGAAGCTTTCTTT.

This rearrangement joins TRBV28 to TRBJ1-4; D unresolved. The CDR3 has 13 residues. The V end lost 6 bases, the J end lost 8 bases, and 13 bases lay between the germline ends. Per the germline V gene, CDR1 is MDHEN and CDR2 is SYDVKM. CDR3 coding DNA: TGTGCCAGCAGCCCAGAGGCGTCCGAAAAACTGTTTTTT. Translating gives CASSPEASEKLFF.

V usage is TRBV3-1 (or the pseudogene TRBV3-2) and J usage is TRBJ1-2; no clear D. The CDR3 is 16 residues long. V was trimmed by 3 bases and J by 4 bases, leaving 18 bases between them. Germline V lookup: CDR1 LGHDT, CDR2 YNNKEL (reference sequence). CDR3 nucleotides: TGTGCCAGCAGCCAGGAAAGTATGACGCGATTCTATGGCTACACCTTC. Encoded protein: CASSQESMTRFYGYTF.

J is TRBJ1-5 and V is TRBV5-6, with D possibly being TRBD1 (5 bases). V was clipped by 2 bases and J by 1 base, with 10 bases between them. CDR3 length equals 15 residues. Germline values: CDR1 SGHDT, CDR2 YYEEEE. This CDR3 reads CASSLRRVSNQPQHF. The CDR3 DNA reads as TGTGCCAGCAGCTTACGCAGGGTCAGCAATCAGCCCCAGCATTTT. Combining the CDR3 with reference TRBV5-6 and TRBJ1-5 gives the whole variable domain DAGVTQSPTHLIKTRGQQVTLRCSPKSGHDTVSWYQQALGQGPQFIFQYYEEEERQRGNFPDRFSGHQFPNYSSELNVNALLLGDSALYLCASSLRRVSNQPQHFGDGTRLSIL.

The rearrangement uses TRBV5-1 and TRBJ2-7, with TRBD1 identical over 12 bases. The germline V gene encodes CDR1 SGHRS and CDR2 YFSETQ. V shed 6 bases, J shed 6 bases, and the junction held 7 bases outside the gene matches. CDR3 size: 14 residues. DNA of the CDR3: TGCGCCAGCAACGACGGGACAGGGGGCCTCGAGCAGTACTTC. It encodes CASNDGTGGLEQYF.

The rearrangement joins TRBV7-3 to TRBJ2-1, with 9 bases fitting TRBD1. Germline loops: CDR1 SGHTA, CDR2 FQGTGA. V was pared by 5 bases and J by 6 bases, with 8 bases of the junction left unmatched. This CDR3 spans 15 amino acids. The CDR3 coding sequence is TGTGCCAGCAGCCACCTGGGACAGGGAGTCAATGAGCAGTTCTTC. This gives the protein CASSHLGQGVNEQFF.

This chain connects TRBV2 to TRBJ1-6; the D is unclear. This CDR3 spans 16 amino acids. Germline CDR1 is SNHLY and CDR2 is FYNNEI. The ends were cut back, 7 bases at V and 6 bases at J, with 19 bases in the middle. The CDR3 coding sequence is TGTGCCAGCAAGTCATGGGCTGCAGACATTAATTCACCCCTCCACTTT. It specifies CASKSWAADINSPLHF. The whole variable domain, remainder taken from reference TRBV2 and TRBJ1-6, is EPEVTQTPSHQVTQMGQEVILRCVPISNHLYFYWYRQILGQKVEFLVSFYNNEISEKSEIFDDQFSVERPDGSNFTLKIRSTKLEDSAMYFCASKSWAADINSPLHFGNGTRLTVT.

The V gene is TRBV12-5, the J gene TRBJ1-1, with TRBD1 as a possible D gene (6 bases). Germline CDR1 and CDR2: LGHNT and FRNRAP. Trimming pared 6 bases from V and 1 base from J, leaving 9 bases between. The CDR3 contains 13 residues. The CDR3 loop is CASGPGANTEAFF. The CDR3 DNA is TGTGCTAGTGGCCCAGGGGCGAACACTGAAGCTTTCTTT.

The rearrangement uses TRBV7-3 and TRBJ2-1; D remains ambiguous. Trimming took 5 bases from V and 3 from J, leaving 5 bases between them. CDR1 is SGHTA and CDR2 is FQGTGA in the germline V gene. CDR3 length: 12 amino acids. CDR3 nucleotides: TGTGCCAGCAGCATAGACTACAATGAGCAGTTCTTC. It translates to CASSIDYNEQFF. Drawing the rest from reference TRBV7-3 and TRBJ2-1, the complete variable domain is GAGVSQTPSNKVTEKGKYVELRCDPISGHTALYWYRQSLGQGPEFLIYFQGTGAADDSGLPNDRFFAVRPEGSVSTLKIQRTERGDSAVYLCASSIDYNEQFFGPGTRLTVL.

The V gene is TRBV24-1, the J gene TRBJ2-2; no clear D. Germline V lookup: CDR1 KGHDR, CDR2 SFDVKD. The CDR3 runs 18 residues. V was trimmed by 4 bases and J by 0 bases, leaving 17 bases between them. In DNA, the CDR3 is TGTGCCACCAGTGACCCCCCCGGCACGTCTTCGAACACCGGGGAGCTGTTTTTT. Translated, it gives CATSDPPGTSSNTGELFF.

V is TRBV4-1 and J is TRBJ1-5, with a weak D call TRBD1 (5 bases). The CDR3 has 17 residues. Germline CDR1 and CDR2: MGHRA and YSYEKL. The germline V and J ends were trimmed by 0 bases and 0 bases, with 12 bases remaining between them. The CDR3 coding sequence is TGCGCCAGCAGCCAAGAGTCGGGGGTGGATAGCAATCAGCCCCAGCATTTT. Amino acids: CASSQESGVDSNQPQHF.

This clone was picked up a small number of times. The V gene is TRBV10-3, the J gene TRBJ2-1; possible D gene TRBD2, 5 bases. The V gene's germline CDR1 is ENHRY and CDR2 SYGVKD. The CDR3 is 14 residues long. The V and J ends lost 3 bases and 6 bases respectively, with 12 bases between them. CDR3 residues: CAISEGGSLNEQFF. The CDR3 DNA is TGTGCCATCAGTGAAGGAGGCAGCCTCAATGAGCAGTTCTTC.

The chain has TRBV7-3 and TRBJ1-5, with no clear D. From germline, CDR1 is SGHTA and CDR2 FQGTGA. This CDR3 region has 13 residues. V dropped 0 bases and J dropped 5 bases, with 5 bases sitting between them. The CDR3 DNA sequence: TGTGCCAGCAGCTTAACGTCCGATCAGCCCCAGCATTTT. Amino acid sequence: CASSLTSDQPQHF.

The chain employs TRBV7-9 and TRBJ1-2, with D possibly matching TRBD1 (5 bases). The CDR3 totals 15 residues. V shed 5 bases and J shed 9 bases, with 22 bases lying between them. Germline assignment: CDR1 SEHNR and CDR2 FQNEAQ (reference sequence). CDR3 DNA: TGTGCCAGCAGCAGCGACAGAAACACTCTTGGGCGCTACACCTTC. This gives the protein CASSSDRNTLGRYTF. The full variable domain, its missing parts supplied by reference TRBV7-9 and TRBJ1-2, is DTGVSQNPRHKITKRGQNVTFRCDPISEHNRLYWYRQTLGQGPEFLTYFQNEAQLEKSRLLSDRFSAERPKGSFSTLEIQRTEQGDSAMYLCASSSDRNTLGRYTFGSGTRLTVV.

This rearrangement joins TRBV28 to TRBJ1-1; D possibly corresponds to TRBD1 (6 bases). There are 17 residues in the CDR3. With 6 bases removed from V and 1 base from J, the gap between germline ends came to 21 bases. Looked up from germline, CDR1 is MDHEN and CDR2 is SYDVKM. The CDR3 DNA is TGTGCCAGCAGATTCTTCGGACAGCAAGGAGGGAACACTGAAGCTTTCTTT. This translates into CASRFFGQQGGNTEAFF.

This chain joins TRBV9 and TRBJ2-2; D unclear. Germline CDR1 reads SGDLS; CDR2 reads YYNGEE. V shed 6 bases and J shed 5 bases, with 11 bases lying between them. This CDR3 spans 13 amino acids. This chain's CDR3 is CASTSDLTGELFF. The DNA of the CDR3 is TGTGCCAGCACCTCCGACCTGACCGGGGAGCTGTTTTTT.

The chain is built from TRBV6-5 and TRBJ2-7, with 11 bases fitting TRBD1. The CDR3 length is 15 residues. Looked up from germline, CDR1 is MNHEY and CDR2 is SVGAGI. V trimming: 4 bases; J trimming: 1 base; junction bases outside the gene matches: 3. As DNA, the CDR3 is TGTGCCAGCAGTTCCCGGGACAGGGGGTCCTACGAGCAGTACTTC. Amino acid sequence: CASSSRDRGSYEQYF.

This chain connects TRBV18 to TRBJ2-1, with D possibly matching TRBD1 (5 bases). The germline V gene has CDR1 KGHSH and CDR2 LQKENI. Trimming shortened V by 0 bases and J by 0 bases, and 9 bases separated the two germline ends. This CDR3 contains 16 residues. Here the CDR3 DNA reads TGTGCCAGCTCACCACCATTGCAGGGCTCCTACAATGAGCAGTTCTTC. It is translated as CASSPPLQGSYNEQFF.

The chain joins TRBV5-5 to TRBJ2-7; no clear D gene. CDR3 size: 15 residues. In germline, CDR1 is SGHKS, CDR2 YYEKEE (reference sequence). V dropped 0 bases and J dropped 0 bases, with 10 bases sitting between them. CDR3 coding DNA: TGTGCCAGCAGCTTGGGCGAGACGGACTCCTACGAGCAGTACTTC. Amino acids: CASSLGETDSYEQYF.

V is TRBV6-5 and J is TRBJ1-4, with 9 positions matching TRBD1. This CDR3 contains 15 residues. With V trimmed by 5 bases and J by 7 bases, 8 bases remained unmatched. The germline V gene encodes CDR1 MNHEY and CDR2 SVGAGI. The CDR3 reads CASSPEQGAGEKLFF. The CDR3, as DNA: TGTGCCAGCAGTCCGGAACAGGGGGCGGGTGAAAAACTGTTTTTT.

V gene TRBV19 combines with J gene TRBJ1-2, with unresolved D. With 4 bases removed from V and 5 bases from J, the gap between germline ends came to 11 bases. CDR3 size: 13 residues. Germline lookup yields CDR1 LNHDA and CDR2 SQIVND (reference sequence). CDR3 sequence reads: CASSTGVRYGYTF. For the CDR3, the DNA is TGTGCCAGTAGTACTGGGGTTCGGTATGGCTACACCTTC.

J is TRBJ2-7 and V is TRBV9, with TRBD1 matching 7 bases. The CDR3 sequence is 13 residues long. Germline CDR1 is SGDLS and CDR2 is YYNGEE. V lost 5 bases to trimming and J lost 5 bases; unmatched junction nucleotides: 7. In DNA, the CDR3 is TGTGCCAGCAGTTCTACAGGGGCCAACGAGCAGTACTTC. This sequence encodes CASSSTGANEQYF.